Presented here are 25 T cell receptor beta chains from one specimen sequenced in a study of OX40 agonist ivuxolimab in advanced cancers. Profiling relied on immunoSEQ multiplex PCR, and the TCRdb table lists in-frame clones only, not all of them. This sample has roughly 70,000 clones; 82% occur once, and the top ten carry approximately 5%. The material sequenced was CD4+ or CD8+ T cells sorted from blood, taken in a trial of the OX40 agonist ivuxolimab. These receptors all come from an adult with an advanced solid tumor such as melanoma, head and neck, liver or kidney cancer.

V gene TRBV2 combines with J gene TRBJ2-5; 9 nucleotides agree with TRBD1. CDR1 is SNHLY and CDR2 is FYNNEI in the germline V gene. The V gene end was trimmed by 6 bases and the J gene end by 7 bases; junction bases not matched to a gene: 3. The CDR3 length is 12 residues. The CDR3 here is CASSEDRGTQYF. The CDR3 coding sequence is TGTGCCAGCAGCGAGGACAGGGGGACCCAGTACTTC.

V is TRBV7-8 and J is TRBJ2-1, with D unresolved. CDR3 length: 12 residues. Germline V gene lookup returns CDR1 SGHVS and CDR2 FQNEAQ. V was pared by 5 bases and J by 7 bases, with 9 bases between. This chain's CDR3 is CASSQNGNEQFF. The CDR3 nucleotides are TGTGCCAGCAGCCAGAATGGGAATGAGCAGTTCTTC.

V gene TRBV5-6 combines with J gene TRBJ2-5; TRBD1 agrees at 9 bases. CDR1 and CDR2 (germline): SGHDT, YYEEEE. Trimming at V came to 2 bases and at J to 5 bases, leaving 4 bases not matched to a gene. There are 14 residues in the CDR3. CDR3: CASSLTGGAETQYF. DNA of the CDR3: TGTGCCAGCAGCTTAACAGGGGGCGCGGAGACCCAGTACTTC.

The V gene is TRBV7-3, the J gene TRBJ1-4, with D tentatively TRBD1 (5 bases). In germline, CDR1 is SGHTA, CDR2 FQGTGA. V was trimmed by 2 bases and J by 0 bases, leaving 7 bases between them. The length of the CDR3 is 15 residues. CDR3 sequence reads: CASSLSGSTNEKLFF. CDR3 sequence (DNA): TGTGCCAGCAGCTTATCAGGGTCAACTAATGAAAAACTGTTTTTT.

This chain connects TRBV6-5 to TRBJ2-1; TRBD2 agrees at 8 bases. V shed 6 bases, J shed 3 bases, and the junction held 7 bases outside the gene matches. CDR3 length: 15 residues. The germline V gene encodes CDR1 MNHEY and CDR2 SVGAGI. The CDR3 here is CASSLPGGGYNEQFF. As DNA, the CDR3 is TGTGCCAGCAGCCTCCCGGGGGGGGGCTACAATGAGCAGTTCTTC.

The CDR3 DNA sequence: TGTGCCATCAGTCTAGCGGGGGGGTTTGGCGAGCAGTACTTC. This sequence encodes CAISLAGGFGEQYF. This chain joins TRBV10-3 and TRBJ2-7; 12 nucleotides line up with TRBD2. Germline-derived CDR1 and CDR2 are ENHRY and SYGVKD. Trimming took 5 bases from V and 6 from J; bases not matched to a gene: 5. The CDR3 is made up of 14 amino acids.

This clone has just a few counts. V is TRBV28 and J is TRBJ1-3; no clear D gene. V dropped 6 bases and J dropped 1 base, with 7 bases sitting between them. Germline-derived CDR1 and CDR2 are MDHEN and SYDVKM. The CDR3 has 13 residues. CDR3 loop: CASSPGSGNTIYF. In DNA form, the CDR3 reads TGTGCCAGCAGCCCTGGATCTGGAAACACCATATATTTT.

The V and J genes are TRBV20-1 and TRBJ1-1, with unresolved D. The V gene's germline CDR1 is DFQATT and CDR2 SNEGSKA (reference sequence). There are 11 residues in the CDR3. Deletions cut 6 bases from V and 7 bases from J, with 12 bases between. This chain's CDR3 is CSAETPGEAFF. As DNA, the CDR3 is TGCAGTGCCGAAACCCCGGGTGAAGCTTTCTTT.

J is TRBJ2-7 and V is TRBV15; a possible D gene is TRBD2 (5 bases). In germline, CDR1 is LNHNV, CDR2 YYDKDF (reference sequence). Trimming removed 0 bases at V and 5 bases at J, with 8 bases between. This CDR3 is 13 amino acids long. The CDR3 region has the DNA TGTGCCACCAGCAGAGATCGGGGAGACGAGCAGTACTTC. Translation gives CATSRDRGDEQYF.

V usage is TRBV2 and J usage is TRBJ1-2; 8 bases line up with TRBD1. CDR1 SNHLY and CDR2 FYNNEI come from the germline V gene. This CDR3 contains 14 residues. J lost 5 bases, V lost 6 bases, and 8 bases had no gene match. This chain's CDR3 is CASSLSGGRYGYTF. In DNA form, the CDR3 reads TGTGCCAGCAGCCTATCAGGGGGCCGGTATGGCTACACCTTC. Variable domain in full (rest from reference TRBV2 and TRBJ1-2): EPEVTQTPSHQVTQMGQEVILRCVPISNHLYFYWYRQILGQKVEFLVSFYNNEISEKSEIFDDQFSVERPDGSNFTLKIRSTKLEDSAMYFCASSLSGGRYGYTFGSGTRLTVV.

The table lists this clone with a few counts. The V gene is TRBV4-1, the J gene TRBJ1-1; weak D call: TRBD1 (5 bases). The CDR3 covers 15 residues. Per germline, CDR1 MGHRA and CDR2 YSYEKL. V gave up 3 bases and J gave up 5 bases, with 16 bases separating them. The CDR3 sequence: CASSHSSAGRTEAFF. The CDR3 bases are TGCGCCAGCAGCCATTCAAGCGCAGGGCGGACTGAAGCTTTCTTT.

V and J are TRBV12-2 and TRBJ2-3; the table's D call, TRBD2, has no DNA check behind it. TRBV12-2 is tagged as a pseudogene. The CDR3 sequence is 12 residues long. The CDR3 spells CASRFTGGTQYF. The CDR3 DNA sequence: TGTGCAAGTCGCTTCACCGGAGGTACGCAGTATTTT.

This chain joins TRBV5-1 and TRBJ2-1; the match to TRBD2 covers 8 bases. CDR1 SGHRS and CDR2 YFSETQ come from the germline V gene. The CDR3 consists of 15 residues. With V trimmed by 4 bases and J by 7 bases, 10 bases remained unmatched. This CDR3 is CASSPVRGGQNEQFF. In DNA, the CDR3 is TGCGCCAGCAGCCCAGTACGGGGGGGCCAGAATGAGCAGTTCTTC. The full variable domain, in which reference TRBV5-1 and TRBJ2-1 provide the parts outside the CDR3, is KAGVTQTPRYLIKTRGQQVTLSCSPISGHRSVSWYQQTPGQGLQFLFEYFSETQRNKGNFPGRFSGRQFSNSRSEMNVSTLELGDSALYLCASSPVRGGQNEQFFGPGTRLTVL.

The V and J genes are TRBV9 and TRBJ2-1, with TRBD2 identical over 14 bases. The CDR3 loop spans 16 amino acids. J was trimmed by 8 bases and V by 3 bases; bases with no gene match: 7. The germline V gene has CDR1 SGDLS and CDR2 YYNGEE. This CDR3 is CASSAERLAGGDEQFF. The CDR3 DNA is TGTGCCAGCAGCGCGGAGCGACTAGCGGGGGGGGATGAGCAGTTCTTC.

The chain is built from TRBV7-2 and TRBJ1-6, with D unresolved. The CDR3 loop spans 16 amino acids. Trimming took off 2 bases at V and 6 bases at J, with 14 bases between the two ends. Germline V gene lookup returns CDR1 SGHTA and CDR2 FQGNSA. The CDR3 here is CASSLTSGPSNSPLHF. CDR3 DNA: TGTGCCAGCAGCTTAACAAGCGGGCCGTCTAATTCACCCCTCCACTTT.

The V and J genes are TRBV7-9 and TRBJ2-3; TRBD1 matches 8 bases. With V trimmed by 8 bases and J by 1 base, 5 bases remained unmatched. The CDR3 length is 14 residues. Germline V gene sequence: CDR1 SEHNR, CDR2 FQNEAQ (reference sequence). Here the CDR3 DNA reads TGTGCCAGCTCTGTACAGGGGGGCACAGATACGCAGTATTTT. Its protein product is CASSVQGGTDTQYF.

The genes are TRBV28 and TRBJ2-3; D unclear. Between the trimmed V and J ends, which lost 3 bases and 2 bases, there was a span of 9 bases. The germline V gene has CDR1 MDHEN and CDR2 SYDVKM. This CDR3 contains 14 residues. CDR3 protein: CASSFPPLTDTQYF. Written as DNA, the CDR3 is TGTGCCAGCAGTTTCCCCCCCCTCACAGATACGCAGTATTTT.

The chain uses TRBV6-5 and TRBJ1-2, with a tentative D call TRBD1 (5 bases). CDR3 size: 11 residues. Trimming removed 4 bases from V and 11 bases from J, with 11 bases in between. The V gene's germline CDR1 is MNHEY and CDR2 SVGAGI. The CDR3 sequence is CASSSAGAYTF. The CDR3 DNA reads TGTGCCAGCAGTTCCGCCGGGGCTTACACCTTC.

The chain uses TRBV7-9 and TRBJ2-6; D is possibly TRBD1 (5 bases). V gave up 1 base and J gave up 2 bases, with 9 bases separating them. The CDR3 runs 16 residues. Germline CDR1 reads SEHNR; CDR2 reads FQNEAQ (reference sequence). Written as DNA, the CDR3 is TGTGCCAGCAGCTTAGTAAGGGGAACTGGGGCCAACGTCCTGACTTTC. Its translation is CASSLVRGTGANVLTF.

The chain joins TRBV28 to TRBJ2-5, with 8 bases identical to TRBD2. This CDR3 is built from 16 residues. Germline V gene data show CDR1 as MDHEN and CDR2 as SYDVKM. V shed 4 bases and J 4 bases; nucleotides not matched to a gene: 11. The CDR3 loop is CASSSGAGVGIETQYF. The CDR3 region has the DNA TGTGCCAGCAGTTCGGGAGCGGGAGTAGGGATAGAGACCCAGTACTTC.

The chain combines TRBV6-4 with TRBJ2-3; D may match TRBD1 or TRBD2 (6 bases each). Germline CDR1 is MRHNA and CDR2 is SNTAGT. The CDR3 has 13 residues. V gave up 1 base and J gave up 7 bases, with 9 bases separating them. The CDR3, as DNA: TGTGCCAGCAGTGACTTGGGGGGCTATACGCAGTATTTT. It encodes CASSDLGGYTQYF.

The V call is TRBV6-5, the J call TRBJ2-2; TRBD2 matches 7 bases. Trimming removed 5 bases from V and 2 bases from J; junction bases left unmatched: 2. CDR1 and CDR2 (germline): MNHEY, SVGAGI. The CDR3 spans 14 residues. CDR3 DNA sequence: TGTGCCAGCAGTAGCGGGACTAACACCGGGGAGCTGTTTTTT. Its protein product is CASSSGTNTGELFF.

The chain uses TRBV10-3 and TRBJ1-5; D not resolved. Trimming cost V 6 bases and J 4 bases, with 10 bases left between them. The CDR3 runs to 13 residues. Germline CDR1 and CDR2: ENHRY and SYGVKD. Here the CDR3 DNA reads TGTGCCATCAGAGAGGAGCCTAATCAGCCCCAGCATTTT. This gives the protein CAIREEPNQPQHF.

The gene calls are TRBV27 and TRBJ1-1; possible D gene TRBD1, 6 bases. The CDR3 extends over 13 amino acids. Germline V CDR1 and CDR2: MNHEY, SMNVEV (reference sequence). Trimming removed 4 bases from V and 4 bases from J, with 10 bases in between. The CDR3 coding sequence is TGTGCCAGCAGTTACTTAGGGGGCACTGAAGCTTTCTTT. Translation gives CASSYLGGTEAFF.

This clone was detected only once. The V call is TRBV11-2, the J call TRBJ2-2, with no clear D. V was pared by 1 base and J by 4 bases, with 13 bases between. CDR1 and CDR2 from the germline V gene are SGHAT and FQNNGV. This CDR3 contains 16 residues. As DNA, the CDR3 is TGTGCCAGCAGCTTAGGTCTCGACCAATCCACCGGGGAGCTGTTTTTT. Encoded protein: CASSLGLDQSTGELFF.